This TCR beta chain derives from a study of T cells expressing NK-cell markers. Worth noting for this clonotype: Antigen: not known.

The CDR3 loop spans 16 amino acids. Germline V gene lookup returns CDR1 SGHAT and CDR2 FQNNGV. Study-level results: HCMV specificity was not established for the expanded NKG2C+ T cell clones.

The TCR beta cDNA came from 5'RACE template switching with UMIs. TCRdb re-analyzed the 5' RACE reads; it lists each CDR3 protein once, without DNA. Its table records a few hundred thousand distinct CDR3 sequences. Material for sequencing was blood T cells: a sorted CD56 or NKG2C T cell subset, CD4+ or CD8+ T cells, or bulk PBMC T cells (not recorded which). The sequence derives from a man between 18 and 69 years old in good health. The J gene is TRBJ2-3, the V gene TRBV11-2; TCRdb indicates TRBD2, and absent DNA this call remains unverified. The CDR3 is CASSLIFSGGEDTQYF.